A selection of T cell receptor beta chains follows, all from one sample in a study of long-term antiretroviral therapy in people with HIV. Profiled with immunoSEQ multiplex PCR; TCRdb holds only in-frame clones, not every one. The sample contains tens of thousands of clones, roughly 86% of which appear only once. The sample consisted of unsorted PBMCs, taken 2.7 years after starting antiretroviral therapy. The receptor source for this set is a man in his forties or fifties with HIV. Both conserved end residues are part of each CDR3. The D gene is left open where the match is weak. Some rows have no size entry. The others give once, few or many, or a class for an expanded clone.

V gene: TRBV21-1; J gene: TRBJ1-5; D gene: -; clone size: -; CDR3 protein: CASTRGNNQPQHF; CDR3 DNA: TGTGCCAGCACCCGGGGAAATAATCAGCCCCAGCATTTT
V gene: TRBV5-1; J gene: TRBJ2-1; D gene: TRBD1; clone size: -; CDR3 protein: CASTPTLAGGQVRSYNEQFF; CDR3 DNA: TGCGCCAGCACCCCTACCCTCGCCGGGGGACAGGTTCGCTCCTACAATGAGCAGTTCTTC
V gene: TRBV4-1; J gene: TRBJ1-1; D gene: -; clone size: once; CDR3 protein: CASSQDREGRTAFF; CDR3 DNA: TGCGCCAGCAGCCAAGACCGAGAGGGGCGGACGGCTTTCTTT
V gene: TRBV5-1; J gene: TRBJ2-5; D gene: TRBD1; clone size: -; CDR3 protein: CASSPGQGQETQYF; CDR3 DNA: TGCGCCAGCAGCCCCGGACAGGGTCAAGAGACCCAGTACTTC
V gene: TRBV7-8; J gene: TRBJ1-5; D gene: -; clone size: few; CDR3 protein: CASSLREGHQPQHF; CDR3 DNA: TGTGCCAGCAGCTTGAGGGAGGGACATCAGCCCCAGCATTTT
V gene: TRBV9; J gene: TRBJ2-6; D gene: -; clone size: -; CDR3 protein: CASSVGFSGANVLTF; CDR3 DNA: TGTGCCAGCAGCGTAGGTTTCTCTGGGGCCAACGTCCTGACTTTC
V gene: TRBV28; J gene: TRBJ2-7; D gene: TRBD1; clone size: -; CDR3 protein: CASSNPGQGIHEQYF; CDR3 DNA: TGTGCCAGCAGCAATCCGGGACAGGGCATCCACGAGCAGTACTTC
V gene: TRBV4-3; J gene: TRBJ1-3; D gene: -; clone size: -; CDR3 protein: CASSQESTLGNTIYF; CDR3 DNA: TGCGCCAGCAGCCAAGAGTCAACTTTGGGAAACACCATATATTTT
V gene: TRBV6-5; J gene: TRBJ2-2; D gene: TRBD1; clone size: -; CDR3 protein: CASSYGDRGRTGELFF; CDR3 DNA: TGTGCCAGCAGTTACGGTGACAGGGGGAGGACCGGGGAGCTGTTTTTT
V gene: TRBV30; J gene: TRBJ1-2; D gene: -; clone size: -; CDR3 protein: CAWSVVPNYGYTF; CDR3 DNA: TGTGCCTGGAGTGTGGTCCCTAACTATGGCTACACCTTC
V gene: TRBV18; J gene: TRBJ1-3; D gene: TRBD1; clone size: -; CDR3 protein: CASSPPVGTDGNTIYF; CDR3 DNA: TGTGCCAGCTCACCACCTGTAGGGACAGACGGAAACACCATATATTTT
V gene: TRBV30; J gene: TRBJ2-7; D gene: -; clone size: -; CDR3 protein: CAWSVSNTEQYF; CDR3 DNA: TGTGCCTGGAGTGTAAGCAACACCGAGCAGTACTTC
V gene: TRBV15; J gene: TRBJ2-6; D gene: TRBD1; clone size: -; CDR3 protein: CATSRYKGTGGRSGANVLTF; CDR3 DNA: TGTGCCACCAGCAGATACAAGGGGACAGGGGGCCGCTCTGGGGCCAACGTCCTGACTTTC
V gene: TRBV19; J gene: TRBJ1-1; D gene: TRBD1; clone size: -; CDR3 protein: CASSIAGTGNTEAFF; CDR3 DNA: TGTGCCAGTAGTATCGCCGGGACAGGGAACACTGAAGCTTTCTTT
V gene: TRBV7-2; J gene: TRBJ2-7; D gene: -; clone size: -; CDR3 protein: CASSSQEALSYEQYF; CDR3 DNA: TGTGCCAGCAGCAGCCAGGAGGCCCTCTCCTACGAGCAGTACTTC
V gene: TRBV27; J gene: TRBJ2-7; D gene: -; clone size: -; CDR3 protein: CASSPGRIPYEQYF; CDR3 DNA: TGTGCCAGCAGTCCCGGCCGAATCCCTTACGAGCAGTACTTC
V gene: TRBV7-2; J gene: TRBJ1-2; D gene: -; clone size: once; CDR3 protein: CASSLEGRHGYTF; CDR3 DNA: TGTGCCAGCAGCTTAGAAGGGAGGCATGGCTACACCTTC
V gene: TRBV5-8; J gene: TRBJ2-5; D gene: -; clone size: -; CDR3 protein: CASSLGGYQETQYF; CDR3 DNA: TGTGCCAGCAGCTTGGGCGGGTACCAAGAGACCCAGTACTTC
V gene: TRBV27; J gene: TRBJ2-7; D gene: -; clone size: -; CDR3 protein: CASSHSDSSYEQYF; CDR3 DNA: TGTGCCAGCAGTCACAGCGACTCCTCTTACGAGCAGTACTTC
V gene: TRBV15; J gene: TRBJ1-4; D gene: -; clone size: -; CDR3 protein: CATSRSPSSTTNEKLFF; CDR3 DNA: TGTGCCACCAGCAGATCCCCGTCGAGTACAACTAATGAAAAACTGTTTTTT
V gene: TRBV30; J gene: TRBJ2-7; D gene: TRBD2; clone size: -; CDR3 protein: CAWSATSGTYEQYF; CDR3 DNA: TGTGCCTGGAGTGCTACTAGCGGGACCTACGAGCAGTACTTC
V gene: TRBV28; J gene: TRBJ2-5; D gene: -; clone size: -; CDR3 protein: CASSLWGAGEGETQYF; CDR3 DNA: TGTGCCAGCAGTTTATGGGGGGCCGGGGAGGGAGAGACCCAGTACTTC
V gene: TRBV4-3; J gene: TRBJ2-7; D gene: TRBD1; clone size: -; CDR3 protein: CASSPQDRAVDEQYF; CDR3 DNA: TGCGCCAGCAGCCCCCAGGACAGGGCGGTGGACGAGCAGTACTTC
V gene: TRBV6-5; J gene: TRBJ1-4; D gene: -; clone size: once; CDR3 protein: CAVRAPLAEKLFF; CDR3 DNA: TGTGCCGTCCGGGCCCCTCTTGCTGAAAAACTGTTTTTT
V gene: TRBV5-1; J gene: TRBJ2-3; D gene: TRBD2; clone size: -; CDR3 protein: CASSNQRGGVTDTQYF; CDR3 DNA: TGCGCCAGCAGCAACCAGCGGGGGGGCGTCACAGATACGCAGTATTTT
V gene: TRBV18; J gene: TRBJ2-5; D gene: -; clone size: -; CDR3 protein: CASLISGLEETQYF; CDR3 DNA: TGTGCCAGCCTCATATCGGGGCTTGAAGAGACCCAGTACTTC